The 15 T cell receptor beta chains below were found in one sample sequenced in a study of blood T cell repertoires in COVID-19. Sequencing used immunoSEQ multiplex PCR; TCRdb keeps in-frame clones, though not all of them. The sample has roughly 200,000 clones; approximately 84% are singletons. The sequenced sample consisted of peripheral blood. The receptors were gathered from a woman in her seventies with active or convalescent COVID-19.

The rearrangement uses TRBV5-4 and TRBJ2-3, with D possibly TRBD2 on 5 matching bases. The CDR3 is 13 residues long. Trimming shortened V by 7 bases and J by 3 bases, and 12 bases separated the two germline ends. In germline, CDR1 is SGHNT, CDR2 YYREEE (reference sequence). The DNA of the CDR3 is TGTGCCAGCCGAGCTTCGGGAACAGATACGCAGTATTTT. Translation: CASRASGTDTQYF.

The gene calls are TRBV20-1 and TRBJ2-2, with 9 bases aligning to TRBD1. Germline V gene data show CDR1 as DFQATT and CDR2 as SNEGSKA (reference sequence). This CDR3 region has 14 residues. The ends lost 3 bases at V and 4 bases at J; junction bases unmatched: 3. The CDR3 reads CSASRDRATGELFF. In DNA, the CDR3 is TGCAGTGCTAGTCGGGACAGGGCCACCGGGGAGCTGTTTTTT.

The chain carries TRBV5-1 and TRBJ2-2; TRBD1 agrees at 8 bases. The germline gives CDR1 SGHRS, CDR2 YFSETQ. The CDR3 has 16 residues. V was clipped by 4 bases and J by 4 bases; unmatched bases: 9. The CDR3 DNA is TGCGCCAGCAGCCAAGATGGACAGGGCGGCACCGGGGAGCTGTTTTTT. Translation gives CASSQDGQGGTGELFF.

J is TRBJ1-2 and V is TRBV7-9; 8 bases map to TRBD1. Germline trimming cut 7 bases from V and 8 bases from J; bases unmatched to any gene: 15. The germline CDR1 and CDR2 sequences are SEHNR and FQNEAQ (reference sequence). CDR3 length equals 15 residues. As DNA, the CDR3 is TGTGCCAGCACCTGGGGGACAGGCGGCGAAGTAGGCTACACCTTC. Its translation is CASTWGTGGEVGYTF.

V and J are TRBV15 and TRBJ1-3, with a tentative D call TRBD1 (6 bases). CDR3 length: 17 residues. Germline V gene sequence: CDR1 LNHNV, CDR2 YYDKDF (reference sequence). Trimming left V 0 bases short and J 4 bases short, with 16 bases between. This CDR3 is CATSRDLVGQGGNTIYF. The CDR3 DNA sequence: TGTGCCACCAGCAGAGATCTGGTCGGTCAGGGGGGAAACACCATATATTTT.

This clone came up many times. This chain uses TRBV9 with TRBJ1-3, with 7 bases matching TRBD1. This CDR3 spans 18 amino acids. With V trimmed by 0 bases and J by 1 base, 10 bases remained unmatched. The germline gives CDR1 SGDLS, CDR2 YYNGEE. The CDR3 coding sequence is TGTGCCAGCAGCGTAGCTACAAGGGGGCTTCGTTCTGGAAACACCATATATTTT. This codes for CASSVATRGLRSGNTIYF.

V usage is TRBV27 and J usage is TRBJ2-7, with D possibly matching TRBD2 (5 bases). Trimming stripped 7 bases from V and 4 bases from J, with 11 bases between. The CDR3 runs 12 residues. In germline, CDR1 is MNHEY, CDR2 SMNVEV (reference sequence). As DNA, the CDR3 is TGTGCCAGCACCGGGCGGAGGTACGAGCAGTACTTC. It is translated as CASTGRRYEQYF.

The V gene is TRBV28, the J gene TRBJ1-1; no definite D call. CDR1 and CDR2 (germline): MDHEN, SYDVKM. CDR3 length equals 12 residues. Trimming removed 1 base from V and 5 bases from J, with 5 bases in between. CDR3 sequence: CASSLSKTEAFF. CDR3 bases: TGTGCCAGCAGTTTATCTAAGACTGAAGCTTTCTTT.

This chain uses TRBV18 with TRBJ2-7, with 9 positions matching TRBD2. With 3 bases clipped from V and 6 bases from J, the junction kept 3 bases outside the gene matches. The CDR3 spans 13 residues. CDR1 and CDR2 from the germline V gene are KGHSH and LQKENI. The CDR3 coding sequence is TGTGCCAGCTCACCTCTAGCGGGGAGCGAGCAGTACTTC. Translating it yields CASSPLAGSEQYF.

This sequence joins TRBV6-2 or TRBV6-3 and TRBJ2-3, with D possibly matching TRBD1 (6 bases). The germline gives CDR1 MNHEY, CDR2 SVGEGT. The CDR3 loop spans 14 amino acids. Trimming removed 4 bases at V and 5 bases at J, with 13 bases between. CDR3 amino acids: CASSFSRGEDTQYF. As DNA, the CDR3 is TGTGCCAGCAGTTTCTCCAGGGGTGAAGATACGCAGTATTTT.

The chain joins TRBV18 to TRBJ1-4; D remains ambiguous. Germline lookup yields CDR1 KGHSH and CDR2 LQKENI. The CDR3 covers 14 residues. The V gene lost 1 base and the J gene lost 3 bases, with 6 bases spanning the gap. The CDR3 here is CASSPLVANEKLFF. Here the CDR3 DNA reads TGTGCCAGCTCACCACTGGTAGCTAATGAAAAACTGTTTTTT.

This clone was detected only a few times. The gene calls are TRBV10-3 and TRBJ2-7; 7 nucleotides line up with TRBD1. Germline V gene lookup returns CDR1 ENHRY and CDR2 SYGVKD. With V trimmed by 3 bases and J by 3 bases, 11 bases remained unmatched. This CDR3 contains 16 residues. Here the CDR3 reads CAISDSGTAALYEQYF. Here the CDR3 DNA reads TGTGCCATCAGTGACTCCGGGACAGCGGCACTCTACGAGCAGTACTTC.

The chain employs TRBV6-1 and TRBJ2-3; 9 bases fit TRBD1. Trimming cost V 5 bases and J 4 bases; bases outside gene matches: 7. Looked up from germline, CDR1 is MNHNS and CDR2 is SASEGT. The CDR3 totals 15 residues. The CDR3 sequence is CASSQQGAPADTQYF. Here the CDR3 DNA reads TGTGCCAGCAGTCAACAGGGGGCGCCGGCAGATACGCAGTATTTT.

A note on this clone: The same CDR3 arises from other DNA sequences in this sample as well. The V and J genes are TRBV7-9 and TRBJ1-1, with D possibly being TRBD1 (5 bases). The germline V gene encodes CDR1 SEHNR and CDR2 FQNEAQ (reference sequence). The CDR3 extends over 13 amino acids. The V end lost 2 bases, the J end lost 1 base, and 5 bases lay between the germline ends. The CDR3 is CASSLQGNTEAFF. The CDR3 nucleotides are TGTGCCAGCAGCTTACAGGGGAACACTGAAGCTTTCTTT. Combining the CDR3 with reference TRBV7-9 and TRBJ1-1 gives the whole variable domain DTGVSQNPRHKITKRGQNVTFRCDPISEHNRLYWYRQTLGQGPEFLTYFQNEAQLEKSRLLSDRFSAERPKGSFSTLEIQRTEQGDSAMYLCASSLQGNTEAFFGQGTRLTVV.

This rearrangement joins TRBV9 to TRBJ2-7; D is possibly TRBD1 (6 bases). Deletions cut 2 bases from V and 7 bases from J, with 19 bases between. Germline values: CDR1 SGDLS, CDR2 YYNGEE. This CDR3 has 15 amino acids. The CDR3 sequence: CASSVYPGTPKEQYF. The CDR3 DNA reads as TGTGCCAGCAGCGTCTACCCAGGGACACCCAAAGAGCAGTACTTC. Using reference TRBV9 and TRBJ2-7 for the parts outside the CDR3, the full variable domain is DSGVTQTPKHLITATGQRVTLRCSPRSGDLSVYWYQQSLDQGLQFLIQYYNGEERAKGNILERFSAQQFPDLHSELNLSSLELGDSALYFCASSVYPGTPKEQYFGPGTRLTVT.